This record concerns one TCR beta chain sequence. Its antigen is not identified. Though probably carrying unrecorded immune exposures, donors were nominally healthy at sampling. Primers included in the PCR were 60 Vbeta and 13 Jbeta primers. Method: immunoSEQ multiplex PCR; TCRdb's copy keeps in-frame clones and lacks some. The sample carries 150,000 to 200,000 clones, 60% to 80% recorded once. This CDR3 spans 15 amino acids. V was trimmed by 6 bases and J by 0 bases, leaving 15 bases between them. In germline, CDR1 is MNHEY, CDR2 SVGAGI. These data belong to a study of cytomegalovirus exposure and HLA in healthy donors. Study-wide results and caveats: Within the data, a cluster of highly shared sequence variants was likely a sequencing artifact. Data from an earlier analysis indicated that most TCR beta V segments were productive either about 90% or about 30% of the time.

The origin of this receptor is a woman aged 40 to 50 in good health and CMV-seropositive. The chain has TRBV6-5 and TRBJ2-7; TRBD1 is a possible D gene (6 bases). Sequencing was carried out using PBMCs. DNA of the CDR3: TGTGCCAGCAGCGCAGACAGGCTCCCCTCCTACGAGCAGTACTTC. Its protein is CASSADRLPSYEQYF.